This T cell receptor beta chain comes out of a study of T-cell reconstitution after alpha-beta-depleted transplantation in children. Trimming pared 2 bases from V and 0 bases from J, leaving 5 bases between. The CDR3 length is 14 residues. In germline, CDR1 is MNHEY, CDR2 SMNVEV (reference sequence). Comments on this clonotype: A read error may be the cause here, since a much bigger clone is one base away.

As it was prepared, the TCRbeta library received unique molecular identifiers. TCRdb fed the PCR reads into MiXCR, producing one record per CDR3 protein. The table has around 500,000 distinct CDR3 sequences, approximately 12% seen once. The source of this sequence is a human donor who donated a stem cell graft to a child with combined immunodeficiency. The sample here was PBMCs from the stem cell graft donor, taken from the stem cell graft. J is TRBJ1-5 and V is TRBV27; D gene unclear. This CDR3 is CASSLQDSNQPQHF. CDR3 DNA: TGTGCCAGCAGTTTACAGGATAGCAATCAGCCCCAGCATTTT.